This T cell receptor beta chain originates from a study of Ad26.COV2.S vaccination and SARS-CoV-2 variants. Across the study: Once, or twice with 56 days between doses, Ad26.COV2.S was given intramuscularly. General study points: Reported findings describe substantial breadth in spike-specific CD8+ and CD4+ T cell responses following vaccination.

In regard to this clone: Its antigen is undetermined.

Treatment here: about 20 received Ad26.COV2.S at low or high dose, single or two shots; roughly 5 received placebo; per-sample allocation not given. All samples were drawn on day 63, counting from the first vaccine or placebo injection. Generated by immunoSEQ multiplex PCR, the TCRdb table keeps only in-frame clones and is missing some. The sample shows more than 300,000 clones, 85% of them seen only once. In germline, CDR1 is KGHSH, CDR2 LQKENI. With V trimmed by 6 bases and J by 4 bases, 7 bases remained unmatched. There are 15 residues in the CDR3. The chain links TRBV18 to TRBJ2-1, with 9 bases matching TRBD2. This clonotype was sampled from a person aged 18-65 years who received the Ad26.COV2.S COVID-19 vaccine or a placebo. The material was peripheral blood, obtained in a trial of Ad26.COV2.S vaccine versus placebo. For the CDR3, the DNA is TGTGCCAGCTCCCCCCTAGCGGGGAATTACAATGAGCAGTTCTTC. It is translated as CASSPLAGNYNEQFF.